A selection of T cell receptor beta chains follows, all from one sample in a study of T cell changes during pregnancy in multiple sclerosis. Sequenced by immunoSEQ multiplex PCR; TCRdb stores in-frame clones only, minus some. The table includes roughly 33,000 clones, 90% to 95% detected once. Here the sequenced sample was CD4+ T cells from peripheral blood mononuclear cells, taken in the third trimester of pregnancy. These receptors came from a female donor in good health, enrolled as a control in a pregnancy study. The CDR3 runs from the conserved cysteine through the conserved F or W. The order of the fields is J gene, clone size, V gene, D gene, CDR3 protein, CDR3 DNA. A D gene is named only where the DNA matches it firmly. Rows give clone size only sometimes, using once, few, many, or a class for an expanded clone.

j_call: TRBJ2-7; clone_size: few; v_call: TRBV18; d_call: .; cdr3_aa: CASSPKQGGYEQYF; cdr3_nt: TGTGCCAGCTCACCCAAACAGGGTGGGTACGAGCAGTACTTC
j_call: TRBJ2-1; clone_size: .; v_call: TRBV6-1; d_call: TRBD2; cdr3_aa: CASSESSSGRYNEQFF; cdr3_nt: TGTGCCAGCAGTGAATCGTCCAGCGGGAGGTACAATGAGCAGTTCTTC
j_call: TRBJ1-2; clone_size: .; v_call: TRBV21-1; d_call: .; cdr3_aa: CASLPSGGGLTYHPPGNGYTF; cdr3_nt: TGTGCCAGCCTCCCCTCCGGCGGGGGGCTAACCTACCACCCTCCGGGCAATGGCTACACCTTC
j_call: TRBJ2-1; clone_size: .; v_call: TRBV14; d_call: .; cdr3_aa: CASSQEPRGRQFF; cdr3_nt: TGTGCCAGCAGCCAAGAACCTAGAGGGAGGCAGTTCTTC
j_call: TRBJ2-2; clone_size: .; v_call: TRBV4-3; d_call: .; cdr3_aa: CASKMSRDTGELFF; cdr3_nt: TGCGCCAGCAAAATGAGTCGGGACACCGGGGAGCTGTTTTTT
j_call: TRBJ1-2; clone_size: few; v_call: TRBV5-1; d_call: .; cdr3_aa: CASSARDKPYRFDGYTF; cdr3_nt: TGCGCCAGCAGCGCCCGGGACAAACCCTACCGATTTGATGGCTACACCTTC
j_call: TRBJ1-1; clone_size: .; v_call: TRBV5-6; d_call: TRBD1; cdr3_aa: CASSRFEQGANTEAFF; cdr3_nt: TGTGCCAGCAGCAGATTTGAACAGGGGGCGAACACTGAAGCTTTCTTT
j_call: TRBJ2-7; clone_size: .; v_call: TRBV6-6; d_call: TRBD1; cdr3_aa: CASTSDRDHYEQYF; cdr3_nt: TGTGCCAGCACCTCGGACAGGGACCACTACGAGCAGTACTTC
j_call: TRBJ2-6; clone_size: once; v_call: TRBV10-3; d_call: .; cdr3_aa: CAISDQGTGANVLTF; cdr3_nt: TGTGCCATCAGTGATCAGGGTACTGGGGCCAACGTCCTGACTTTC
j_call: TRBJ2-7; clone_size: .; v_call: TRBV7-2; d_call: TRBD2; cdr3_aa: CASSLGTSGSYSYEQYF; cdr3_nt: TGTGCCAGCAGTCTCGGGACTAGCGGGTCCTACTCCTACGAGCAGTACTTC
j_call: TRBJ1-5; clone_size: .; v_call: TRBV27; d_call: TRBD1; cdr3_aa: CASNPPGQGGISNQPQHF; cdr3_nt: TGTGCCAGCAACCCTCCGGGACAGGGGGGGATTAGCAATCAGCCCCAGCATTTT
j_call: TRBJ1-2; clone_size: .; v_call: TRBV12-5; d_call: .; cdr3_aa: CASGLEPPGNEGGYTF; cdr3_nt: TGTGCTAGTGGTTTGGAGCCCCCCGGGAACGAAGGTGGCTACACCTTC
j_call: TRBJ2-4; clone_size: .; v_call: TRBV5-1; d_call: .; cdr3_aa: CASSLTGLISNIQYF; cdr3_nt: TGCGCCAGCAGCTTGACAGGGTTAATATCGAACATTCAGTACTTC
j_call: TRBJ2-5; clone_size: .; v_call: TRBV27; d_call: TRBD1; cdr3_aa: CASSGLGTGTETQYF; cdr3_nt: TGTGCCAGCAGTGGACTCGGGACAGGGACGGAGACCCAGTACTTC
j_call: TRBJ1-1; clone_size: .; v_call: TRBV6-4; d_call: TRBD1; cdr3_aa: CASSDPDRGLILRNTEAFF; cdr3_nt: TGTGCCAGCAGTGACCCCGACAGGGGGCTAATCCTAAGGAACACTGAAGCTTTCTTT
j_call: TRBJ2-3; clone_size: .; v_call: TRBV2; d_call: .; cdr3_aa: CASSDLARSTDTQYF; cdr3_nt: TGTGCCAGCAGTGACCTAGCGAGAAGCACAGATACGCAGTATTTT
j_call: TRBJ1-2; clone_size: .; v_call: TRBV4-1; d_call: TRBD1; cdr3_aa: CASSQATGGYGYTF; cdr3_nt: TGCGCCAGCAGCCAAGCCACAGGGGGCTATGGCTACACCTTC
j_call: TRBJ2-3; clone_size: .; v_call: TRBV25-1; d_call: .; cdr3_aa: CASSGLHSTDTQYF; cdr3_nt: TGTGCCAGCTCAGGCCTACACAGCACAGATACGCAGTATTTT
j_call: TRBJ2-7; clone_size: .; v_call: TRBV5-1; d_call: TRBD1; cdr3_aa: CASSLGDSQHYEQYF; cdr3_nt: TGCGCCAGCAGCTTGGGGGACAGCCAACACTACGAGCAGTACTTC
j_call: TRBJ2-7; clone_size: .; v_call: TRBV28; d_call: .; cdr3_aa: CASSRGTASYEQYF; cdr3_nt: TGTGCCAGCAGCCGCGGGACAGCCTCCTACGAGCAGTACTTC
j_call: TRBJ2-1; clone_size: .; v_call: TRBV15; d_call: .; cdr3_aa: CATSRDSSSYNEQFF; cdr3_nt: TGTGCCACCAGCAGGGACTCTAGCTCCTACAATGAGCAGTTCTTC
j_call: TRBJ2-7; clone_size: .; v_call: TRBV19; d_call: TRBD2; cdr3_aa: CASSGRLAGDSYEQYF; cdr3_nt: TGTGCCAGTAGTGGCCGACTAGCGGGAGACTCCTACGAGCAGTACTTC
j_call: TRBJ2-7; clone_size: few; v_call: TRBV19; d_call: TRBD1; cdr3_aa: CASRGTGSTYEQYF; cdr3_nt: TGTGCCAGTAGGGGGACAGGGTCGACCTACGAGCAGTACTTC
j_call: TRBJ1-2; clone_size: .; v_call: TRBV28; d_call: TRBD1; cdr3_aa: CASTWDSIYGYTF; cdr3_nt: TGTGCCAGCACCTGGGACAGCATATATGGCTACACCTTC
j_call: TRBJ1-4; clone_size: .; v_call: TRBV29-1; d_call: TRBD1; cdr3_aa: CSVEEEGAQMEKLFF; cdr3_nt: TGCAGCGTTGAAGAGGAGGGGGCGCAGATGGAAAAACTGTTTTTT
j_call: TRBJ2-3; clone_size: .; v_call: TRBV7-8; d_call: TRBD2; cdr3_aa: CASSLGTSGSPDTQYF; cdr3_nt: TGTGCCAGCAGCTTAGGGACTAGCGGGAGTCCAGATACGCAGTATTTT
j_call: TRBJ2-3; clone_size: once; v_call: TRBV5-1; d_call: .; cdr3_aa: CASSPVGGVSTDTQYF; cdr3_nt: TGCGCCAGCAGCCCGGTCGGCGGGGTTAGCACAGATACGCAGTATTTT
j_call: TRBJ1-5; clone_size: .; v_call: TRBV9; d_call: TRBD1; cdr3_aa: CASGDRNQPQHF; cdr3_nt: TGTGCCAGTGGGGACAGAAATCAGCCCCAGCATTTT
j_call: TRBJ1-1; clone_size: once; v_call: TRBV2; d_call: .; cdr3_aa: CASSVRGRTEAFF; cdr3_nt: TGTGCCAGCAGTGTCCGGGGTCGAACTGAAGCTTTCTTT
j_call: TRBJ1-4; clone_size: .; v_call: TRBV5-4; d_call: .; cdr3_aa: CASSFGGTNEKLFF; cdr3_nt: TGTGCCAGCAGCTTTGGAGGAACTAATGAAAAACTGTTTTTT
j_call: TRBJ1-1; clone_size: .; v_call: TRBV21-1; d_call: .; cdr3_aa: CASKGATCCKNTEAFF; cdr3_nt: TGTGCCAGCAAGGGGGCCACGTGTTGCAAGAACACTGAAGCTTTCTTT
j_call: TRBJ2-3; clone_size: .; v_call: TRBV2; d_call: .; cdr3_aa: CASSEGARGTADF; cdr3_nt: TGTGCCAGCAGTGAAGGGGCGCGCGGGACCGCGGATTTT
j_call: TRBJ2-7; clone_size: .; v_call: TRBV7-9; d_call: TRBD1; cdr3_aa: CASSLGTGDEQYF; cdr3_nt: TGTGCCAGCAGCCTCGGGACAGGGGACGAGCAGTACTTC
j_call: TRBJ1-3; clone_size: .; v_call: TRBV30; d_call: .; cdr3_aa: CAWINREKSGNTIYF; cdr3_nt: TGTGCCTGGATCAACAGGGAAAAATCTGGAAACACCATATATTTT
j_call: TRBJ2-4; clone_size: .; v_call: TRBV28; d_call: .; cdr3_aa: CASSLGGQGAKNIQYF; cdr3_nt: TGTGCCAGCAGTTTGGGGGGGCAAGGAGCCAAAAACATTCAGTACTTC
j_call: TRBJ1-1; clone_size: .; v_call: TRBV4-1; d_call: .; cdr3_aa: CASSQLPGQRTEAFF; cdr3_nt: TGCGCCAGCAGCCAACTTCCGGGACAAAGGACTGAAGCTTTCTTT
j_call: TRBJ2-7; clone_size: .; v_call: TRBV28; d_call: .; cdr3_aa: CASSLAGGPYEQYF; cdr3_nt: TGTGCCAGCAGTTTAGCAGGGGGGCCCTACGAGCAGTACTTC
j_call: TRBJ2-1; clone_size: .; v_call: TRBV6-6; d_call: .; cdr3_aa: CASSGPGLGIEQFF; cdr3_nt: TGTGCCAGCAGTGGGCCGGGGTTGGGTATTGAGCAGTTCTTC
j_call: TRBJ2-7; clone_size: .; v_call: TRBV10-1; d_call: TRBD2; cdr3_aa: CASSDSGRPNYEQYF; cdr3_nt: TGCGCCAGCAGTGACAGCGGGAGGCCGAACTACGAGCAGTACTTC
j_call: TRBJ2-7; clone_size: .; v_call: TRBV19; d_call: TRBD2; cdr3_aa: CASSELAGSYEQYF; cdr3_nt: TGTGCCAGTAGCGAACTAGCGGGGTCCTACGAGCAGTACTTC
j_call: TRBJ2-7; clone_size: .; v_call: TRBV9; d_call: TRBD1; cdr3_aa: CASSVEAGGYEQYF; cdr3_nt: TGTGCCAGCAGCGTAGAAGCAGGGGGCTACGAGCAGTACTTC